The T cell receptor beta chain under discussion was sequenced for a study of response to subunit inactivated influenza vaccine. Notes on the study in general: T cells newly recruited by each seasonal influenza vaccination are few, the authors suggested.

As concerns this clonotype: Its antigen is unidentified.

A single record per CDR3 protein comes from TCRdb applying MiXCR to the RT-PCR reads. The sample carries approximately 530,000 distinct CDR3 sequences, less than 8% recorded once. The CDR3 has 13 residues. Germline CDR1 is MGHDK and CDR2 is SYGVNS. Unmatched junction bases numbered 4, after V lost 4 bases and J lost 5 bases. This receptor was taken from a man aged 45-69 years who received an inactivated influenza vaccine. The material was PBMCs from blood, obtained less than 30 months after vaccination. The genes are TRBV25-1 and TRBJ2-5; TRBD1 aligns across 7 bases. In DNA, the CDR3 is TGTGCCAGCAGTGGGACACAGGGGGAGACCCAGTACTTC. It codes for CASSGTQGETQYF.